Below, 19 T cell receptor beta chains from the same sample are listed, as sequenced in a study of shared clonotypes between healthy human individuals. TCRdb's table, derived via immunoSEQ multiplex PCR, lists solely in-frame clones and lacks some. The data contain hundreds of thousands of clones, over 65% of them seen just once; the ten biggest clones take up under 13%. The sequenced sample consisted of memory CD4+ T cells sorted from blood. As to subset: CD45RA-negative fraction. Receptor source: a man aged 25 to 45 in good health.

CDR3 sequence reads: CASSYGPGQGASEQYF. DNA for the CDR3: TGTGCCAGCAGTTACGGCCCGGGACAGGGAGCGAGCGAGCAGTACTTC. The chain joins TRBV27 to TRBJ2-7; 9 bases are shared with TRBD1. The CDR3 runs to 16 residues. Germline loops: CDR1 MNHEY, CDR2 SMNVEV (reference sequence). V was pared by 4 bases and J by 6 bases, with 13 bases of the junction left unmatched.

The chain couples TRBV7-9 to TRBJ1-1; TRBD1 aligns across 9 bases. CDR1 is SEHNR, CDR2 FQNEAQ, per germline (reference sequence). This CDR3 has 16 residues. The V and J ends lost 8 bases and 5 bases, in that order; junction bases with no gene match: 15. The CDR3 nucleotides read TGTGCCAGCGAACAACCCCCGGGGACAGGGTGGACTGAAGCTTTCTTT. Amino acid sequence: CASEQPPGTGWTEAFF. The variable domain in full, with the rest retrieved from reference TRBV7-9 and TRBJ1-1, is DTGVSQNPRHKITKRGQNVTFRCDPISEHNRLYWYRQTLGQGPEFLTYFQNEAQLEKSRLLSDRFSAERPKGSFSTLEIQRTEQGDSAMYLCASEQPPGTGWTEAFFGQGTRLTVV.

CDR3 loop: CASSQYPSDHRDTFNYGYTF. CDR3 DNA: TGCGCCAGCAGCCAATATCCAAGCGACCACCGGGACACTTTTAACTATGGCTACACCTTC. The rearrangement links TRBV4-1 to TRBJ1-2; a weak D match, TRBD1 (6 bases). CDR1 is MGHRA and CDR2 is YSYEKL in the germline V gene. The length of the CDR3 is 20 residues. Trimming removed 2 bases at V and 1 base at J, with 26 bases between.

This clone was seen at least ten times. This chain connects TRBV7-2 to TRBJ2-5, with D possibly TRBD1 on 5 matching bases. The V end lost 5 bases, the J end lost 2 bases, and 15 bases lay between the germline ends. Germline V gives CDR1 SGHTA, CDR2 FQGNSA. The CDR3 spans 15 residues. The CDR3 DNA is TGTGCCAGCAGCGCGGAGCAGGGTGCGCAAGAGACCCAGTACTTC. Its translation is CASSAEQGAQETQYF.

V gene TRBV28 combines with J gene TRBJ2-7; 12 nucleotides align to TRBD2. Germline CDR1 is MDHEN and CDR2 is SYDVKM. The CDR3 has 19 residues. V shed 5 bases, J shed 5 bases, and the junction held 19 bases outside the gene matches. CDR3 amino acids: CASSTSLLTSGRIRDEQYF. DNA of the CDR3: TGTGCCAGCAGTACGAGTCTCCTGACTAGCGGGAGAATTAGGGACGAGCAGTACTTC. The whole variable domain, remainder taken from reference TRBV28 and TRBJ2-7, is DVKVTQSSRYLVKRTGEKVFLECVQDMDHENMFWYRQDPGLGLRLIYFSYDVKMKEKGDIPEGYSVSREKKERFSLILESASTNQTSMYLCASSTSLLTSGRIRDEQYFGPGTRLTVT.

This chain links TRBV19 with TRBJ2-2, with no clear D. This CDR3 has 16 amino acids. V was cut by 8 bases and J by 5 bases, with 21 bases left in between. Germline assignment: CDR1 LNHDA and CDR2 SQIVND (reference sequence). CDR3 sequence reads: CASFPRPSFVTGELFF. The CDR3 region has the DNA TGTGCCAGTTTTCCCCGGCCCAGTTTCGTAACCGGGGAGCTGTTTTTT.

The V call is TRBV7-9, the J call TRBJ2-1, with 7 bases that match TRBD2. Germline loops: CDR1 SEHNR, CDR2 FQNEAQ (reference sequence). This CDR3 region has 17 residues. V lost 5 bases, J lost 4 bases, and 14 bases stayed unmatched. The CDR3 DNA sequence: TGTGCCAGCAGCACCCTTCGTAGGGACTACAAATACAATGAGCAGTTCTTC. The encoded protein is CASSTLRRDYKYNEQFF.

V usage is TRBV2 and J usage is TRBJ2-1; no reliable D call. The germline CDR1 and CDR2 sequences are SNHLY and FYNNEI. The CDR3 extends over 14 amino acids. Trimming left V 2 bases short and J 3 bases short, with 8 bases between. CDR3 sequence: CASSERPGYNEQFF. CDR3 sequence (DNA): TGTGCCAGCAGTGAACGGCCCGGCTACAATGAGCAGTTCTTC.

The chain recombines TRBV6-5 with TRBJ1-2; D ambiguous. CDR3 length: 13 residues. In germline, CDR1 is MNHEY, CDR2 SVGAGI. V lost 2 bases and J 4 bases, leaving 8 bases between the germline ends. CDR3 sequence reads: CASSYVPSYGYTF. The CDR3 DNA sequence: TGTGCCAGCAGTTACGTTCCCTCCTATGGCTACACCTTC.

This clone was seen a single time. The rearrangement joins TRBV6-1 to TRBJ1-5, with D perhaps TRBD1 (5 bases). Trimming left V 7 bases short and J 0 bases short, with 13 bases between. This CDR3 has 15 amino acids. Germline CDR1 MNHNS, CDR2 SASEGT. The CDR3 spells CASTPLGVSNQPQHF. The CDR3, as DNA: TGTGCCAGCACACCTCTGGGGGTTAGCAATCAGCCCCAGCATTTT.

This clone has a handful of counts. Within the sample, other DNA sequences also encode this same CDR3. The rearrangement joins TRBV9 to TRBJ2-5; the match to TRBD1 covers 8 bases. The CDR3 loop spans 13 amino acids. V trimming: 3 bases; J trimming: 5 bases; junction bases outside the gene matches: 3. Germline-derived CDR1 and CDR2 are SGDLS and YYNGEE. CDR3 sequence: CASSGQGFETQYF. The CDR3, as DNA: TGTGCCAGCAGCGGACAGGGGTTTGAGACCCAGTACTTC.

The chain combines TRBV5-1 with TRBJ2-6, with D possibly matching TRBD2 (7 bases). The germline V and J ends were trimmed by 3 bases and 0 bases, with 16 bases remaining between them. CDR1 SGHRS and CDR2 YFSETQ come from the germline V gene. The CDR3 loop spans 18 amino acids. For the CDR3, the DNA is TGCGCCAGCAGCTACGAGACAGGCGGGGGCTCTGGGGCCAACGTCCTGACTTTC. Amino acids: CASSYETGGGSGANVLTF. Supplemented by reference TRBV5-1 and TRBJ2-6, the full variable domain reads KAGVTQTPRYLIKTRGQQVTLSCSPISGHRSVSWYQQTPGQGLQFLFEYFSETQRNKGNFPGRFSGRQFSNSRSEMNVSTLELGDSALYLCASSYETGGGSGANVLTFGAGSRLTVL.

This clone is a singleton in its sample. CDR3 in DNA: TGTGCCAGCTCACCACTCCAGGCACAAGATACGCAGTATTTT. The encoded protein is CASSPLQAQDTQYF. V usage is TRBV18 and J usage is TRBJ2-3, with no clear D. V was shortened by 1 base and J by 5 bases, with 10 bases between the two germline ends. CDR1 is KGHSH and CDR2 is LQKENI in the germline V gene. CDR3 length: 14 amino acids. The variable domain in full, completed from reference TRBV18 and TRBJ2-3, reads NAGVMQNPRHLVRRRGQEARLRCSPMKGHSHVYWYRQLPEEGLKFMVYLQKENIIDESGMPKERFSAEFPKEGPSILRIQQVVRGDSAAYFCASSPLQAQDTQYFGPGTRLTVL.

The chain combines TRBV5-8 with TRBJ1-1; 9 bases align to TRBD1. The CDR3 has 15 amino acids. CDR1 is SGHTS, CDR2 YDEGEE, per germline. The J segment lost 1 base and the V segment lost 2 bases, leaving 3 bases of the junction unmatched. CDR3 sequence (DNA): TGTGCCAGCAGCTTTGACAGGGGGAAGAACACTGAAGCTTTCTTT. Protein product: CASSFDRGKNTEAFF.

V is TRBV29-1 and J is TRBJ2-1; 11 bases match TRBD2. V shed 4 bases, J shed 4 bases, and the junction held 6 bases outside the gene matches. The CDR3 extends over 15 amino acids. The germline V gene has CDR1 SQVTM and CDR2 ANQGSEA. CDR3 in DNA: TGCAGCGTTGGTTTAGCGGGAGGGTTTTACAATGAGCAGTTCTTC. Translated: CSVGLAGGFYNEQFF.

In nucleotides, the CDR3 is TGCGCCAGCGCAGCGCTATCGGGAGGTTACAATGAGCAGTTCTTC. Encoded protein: CASAALSGGYNEQFF. The chain is built from TRBV10-2 and TRBJ2-1; 7 bases are shared with TRBD2. CDR1 WSHSY and CDR2 SAAADI come from the germline V gene. There are 15 residues in the CDR3. The V gene end was trimmed by 8 bases and the J gene end by 4 bases; junction bases not matched to a gene: 11.

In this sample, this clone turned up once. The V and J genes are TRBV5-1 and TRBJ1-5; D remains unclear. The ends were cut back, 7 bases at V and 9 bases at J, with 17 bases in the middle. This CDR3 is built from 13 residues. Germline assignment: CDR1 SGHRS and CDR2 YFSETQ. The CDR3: CASSRRDGPPQHF. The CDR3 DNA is TGCGCCAGCTCGCGCCGTGATGGTCCGCCCCAGCATTTT.

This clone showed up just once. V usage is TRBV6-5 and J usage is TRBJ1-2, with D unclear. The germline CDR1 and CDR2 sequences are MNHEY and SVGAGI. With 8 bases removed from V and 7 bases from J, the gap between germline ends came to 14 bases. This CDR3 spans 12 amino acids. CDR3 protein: CASAITGGGYTF. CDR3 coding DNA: TGTGCCAGCGCGATAACTGGTGGTGGCTACACCTTC.

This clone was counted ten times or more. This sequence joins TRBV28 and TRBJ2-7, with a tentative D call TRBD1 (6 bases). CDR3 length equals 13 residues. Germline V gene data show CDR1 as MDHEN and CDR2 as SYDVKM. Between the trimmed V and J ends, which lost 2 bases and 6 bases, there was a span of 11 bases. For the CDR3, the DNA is TGTGCCAGCAGTTTACCTCAGGGGCCCGAGCAGTACTTC. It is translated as CASSLPQGPEQYF.